The 19 T cell receptor beta chains in this list originate from one sample, sequenced in a study of spatial heterogeneity in lung cancer. The antigens these receptors bind are not known. Each CDR3 protein gets one entry after TCRdb re-called the 5' RACE reads with MiXCR. The sample contains around 9,700 distinct CDR3 sequences, 6.5% to 9% of which appear only once. Notes on the study in general: Counts that tracked tumor mutation counts were those of expanded intratumoral alpha and beta TCRs.

Indicated time point: sample taken at primary tumor resection. The sample here was lung tumor tissue, taken at surgery. These receptors came from a male donor with early-stage non-small cell lung cancer.

This clonotype has more than one count but fewer than ten. This chain connects TRBV6-6 to TRBJ2-7; TRBD1 matches 8 bases. With 5 bases clipped from V and 5 bases from J, the junction kept 2 bases outside the gene matches. The CDR3 has 12 residues. Per germline, CDR1 MNHNY and CDR2 SVGAGI (reference sequence). The CDR3 here is CASSQTGDEQYF. The CDR3 DNA reads TGTGCCAGCAGTCAGACAGGGGACGAGCAGTACTTC.

In this sample, this clonotype is medium-sized (0.01 to 0.1%). The chain employs TRBV5-1 and TRBJ1-4; 8 positions match TRBD1. The CDR3 runs to 15 residues. CDR1 is SGHRS, CDR2 YFSETQ, per germline. V was pared by 4 bases and J by 6 bases, with 8 bases of the junction left unmatched. The CDR3 region is CASSPTGVGDEKLFF. As DNA, the CDR3 is TGCGCCAGCAGCCCGACAGGGGTCGGCGATGAAAAACTGTTTTTT.

This clonotype is medium-sized within its sample. The V and J genes are TRBV11-2 and TRBJ1-2, with D perhaps TRBD1 (5 bases). Germline CDR1 SGHAT, CDR2 FQNNGV. The CDR3 contains 14 residues. V shed 5 bases and J shed 4 bases, with 14 bases lying between them. This CDR3 is CASSLGAGRYGYTF. The CDR3 nucleotides read TGTGCCAGCAGCCTAGGGGCAGGGCGCTATGGCTACACCTTC.

The table lists this clonotype with a few counts. Sequence at one end of the junction differs from germline and may be a read error. The rearrangement links TRBV28 to TRBJ2-2; 9 nucleotides match TRBD2. CDR1 is MDHEN, CDR2 SYDVKM, per germline. This CDR3 is 15 amino acids long. This chain's CDR3 is CVSSLMAGGSGELFF. The CDR3 nucleotides are TGTGTCAGCAGTTTAATGGCGGGAGGGTCCGGGGAGCTGTTTTTT.

This clonotype was counted many times. The rearrangement uses TRBV6-5 and TRBJ2-2; TRBD1 agrees at 9 bases. The V gene end was trimmed by 6 bases and the J gene end by 5 bases; junction bases not matched to a gene: 7. Germline V gene data show CDR1 as MNHEY and CDR2 as SVGAGI. The CDR3 length is 15 residues. The CDR3 coding sequence is TGTGCCAGCAGCATACGACAGGGGGTTACCGGGGAGCTGTTTTTT. It translates to CASSIRQGVTGELFF.

This clonotype was seen many times. This chain joins TRBV6-6 and TRBJ2-1; D may be TRBD2 (5 bases). CDR3 length: 15 amino acids. V shed 5 bases and J shed 1 base, with 12 bases lying between them. Germline V gene data show CDR1 as MNHNY and CDR2 as SVGAGI (reference sequence). The CDR3, as DNA: TGTGCCAGCAGTCCGTCACTAGGATCCTACAATGAGCAGTTCTTC. Translated: CASSPSLGSYNEQFF.

This clonotype is labeled as medium-sized. V is TRBV5-1 and J is TRBJ2-1; no reliable D call. Looked up from germline, CDR1 is SGHRS and CDR2 is YFSETQ. Trimming left V 5 bases short and J 0 bases short, with 9 bases between. This CDR3 contains 14 residues. CDR3: CASSKTYSYNEQFF. The DNA of the CDR3 is TGCGCCAGCAGTAAAACCTACTCCTACAATGAGCAGTTCTTC.

This clonotype has at least ten counts. The chain has TRBV11-3 and TRBJ2-1, with D possibly being TRBD1 (8 bases). The V gene lost 2 bases and the J gene lost 2 bases, with 13 bases spanning the gap. The CDR3 has 16 amino acids. CDR1 and CDR2 from the germline V gene are SGHNT and YENEEA. The CDR3 loop reads CASSLNRGGTYNEQFF. The CDR3 region has the DNA TGTGCCAGCAGCTTAAACAGGGGGGGCACCTACAATGAGCAGTTCTTC.

By sample fraction, this clonotype is large. The rearrangement uses TRBV4-1 and TRBJ1-6; 10 bases fit TRBD1. Germline assignment: CDR1 MGHRA and CDR2 YSYEKL. This CDR3 contains 15 residues. V trimming: 5 bases; J trimming: 9 bases; junction bases outside the gene matches: 7. The CDR3 loop is CASSEMDRGGSPLHF. Written as DNA, the CDR3 is TGCGCCAGCAGCGAAATGGACAGGGGGGGTTCACCCCTCCACTTT.

The chain recombines TRBV4-1 with TRBJ2-1; weak D call: TRBD2 (6 bases). The CDR3 has 15 residues. CDR1 MGHRA and CDR2 YSYEKL come from the germline V gene. V dropped 2 bases and J dropped 4 bases, with 12 bases sitting between them. CDR3 sequence reads: CASSQSGLPYNEQFF. The CDR3 DNA is TGCGCCAGCAGCCAATCGGGACTGCCTTACAATGAGCAGTTCTTC.

The V call is TRBV7-9, the J call TRBJ2-3; TRBD1 aligns across 9 bases. The CDR3 covers 15 residues. Germline trimming cut 4 bases from V and 5 bases from J; bases unmatched to any gene: 7. Germline V gives CDR1 SEHNR, CDR2 FQNEAQ (reference sequence). The CDR3 DNA sequence: TGTGCCAGCAGCTCCGGGACAGGGAGCGGAGATACGCAGTATTTT. Encoded protein: CASSSGTGSGDTQYF.

Ten or more counts support this clonotype. The rearrangement uses TRBV3-1 and TRBJ2-5; 10 bases line up with TRBD2. The CDR3 runs 15 residues. Germline loops: CDR1 LGHDT, CDR2 YNNKEL (reference sequence). Germline trimming cut 1 base from V and 5 bases from J; bases unmatched to any gene: 4. Here the CDR3 reads CASSQGLAGAETQYF. CDR3 bases: TGTGCCAGCAGCCAAGGGCTAGCGGGAGCCGAGACCCAGTACTTC.

This chain uses TRBV11-1 with TRBJ1-2; D might be TRBD1 (5 bases). This CDR3 is 13 amino acids long. V was pared by 5 bases and J by 2 bases, with 9 bases between. Germline assignment: CDR1 SGHAT and CDR2 FQDESV (reference sequence). The CDR3 reads CASSVGLNYGYTF. CDR3 DNA: TGTGCCAGCAGCGTGGGGCTCAACTATGGCTACACCTTC.

This clonotype was observed a handful of times. The chain recombines TRBV2 with TRBJ2-2; D perhaps matches TRBD1 (5 bases). V lost 7 bases and J 1 base, leaving 25 bases between the germline ends. Germline lookup yields CDR1 SNHLY and CDR2 FYNNEI. The CDR3 is made up of 19 amino acids. Here the CDR3 DNA reads TGTGCCAGCACTATCCCTACCTCCTGGGGCAGGGTGAACACCGGGGAGCTGTTTTTT. This codes for CASTIPTSWGRVNTGELFF. The complete variable domain, with remaining parts taken from reference TRBV2 and TRBJ2-2, reads EPEVTQTPSHQVTQMGQEVILRCVPISNHLYFYWYRQILGQKVEFLVSFYNNEISEKSEIFDDQFSVERPDGSNFTLKIRSTKLEDSAMYFCASTIPTSWGRVNTGELFFGEGSRLTVL.

The sample holds many counts of this clonotype. The rearrangement joins TRBV6-5 to TRBJ1-2; D might be TRBD1 (6 bases). CDR1 MNHEY and CDR2 SVGAGI come from the germline V gene. This CDR3 comprises 15 residues. V was trimmed by 2 bases and J by 8 bases, leaving 18 bases between them. CDR3 amino acids: CASSYETGQAGGYTF. CDR3 coding DNA: TGTGCCAGCAGTTACGAGACAGGCCAGGCTGGCGGCTACACCTTC.

This clonotype was picked up many times. This chain uses TRBV12-3 or TRBV12-4 with TRBJ1-1; D call uncertain. Trimming took off 2 bases at V and 3 bases at J, with 7 bases between the two ends. The CDR3 runs to 13 residues. CDR3 nucleotide sequence: TGTGCCAGCAGTTTATCAAGTGACACTGAAGCTTTCTTT. It yields the protein CASSLSSDTEAFF.

Sample share makes this clonotype medium-sized (0.01 to 0.1%). This chain joins TRBV6-6 and TRBJ2-7; D call uncertain. The germline V and J ends were trimmed by 0 bases and 2 bases, with 23 bases remaining between them. The germline V gene has CDR1 MNHNY and CDR2 SVGAGI (reference sequence). The CDR3 consists of 19 residues. CDR3 sequence (DNA): TGTGCCAGCAGTTACTCGAGGAGTGGGTTAGGGATGTCGGCCTACGAGCAGTACTTC. Translating gives CASSYSRSGLGMSAYEQYF.

This CDR3 reads CSAKAFMAGRFTDTQYF. CDR3 DNA sequence: TGCAGTGCTAAAGCCTTCATGGCGGGACGGTTCACAGATACGCAGTATTTT. The J gene is TRBJ2-3, the V gene TRBV20-1, with TRBD2 as a possible D gene (6 bases). CDR3 length: 17 amino acids. Trimming pared 4 bases from V and 2 bases from J, leaving 22 bases between. Germline CDR1 DFQATT, CDR2 SNEGSKA (reference sequence).

The CDR3 is CASSTSSYNEQFF. In DNA form, the CDR3 reads TGTGCCAGTAGTACGAGCTCCTACAATGAGCAGTTCTTC. The chain is built from TRBV19 and TRBJ2-1; D not resolved. This CDR3 contains 13 residues. V lost 4 bases and J lost 0, with 4 bases in between. CDR1 LNHDA and CDR2 SQIVND come from the germline V gene (reference sequence).